The 31 T cell receptor beta chains in this list originate from one sample, sequenced in a study of blood T cell repertoires in COVID-19 (dated by TCRdb to about 2020). The library was produced with the immunoSEQ multiplex PCR assay. The immuneACCESS repertoire file appears here via TCRdb, limited to in-frame rearrangements. These files lack a portion of the clones; in checked studies, under half of the deficit traces to unresolved V genes, and the cause of the others is not known. The sample records about 160,000 clones, around 84% of which are singletons. Clones ranked in the top ten supply more than 0.85% of the sample. The sample consisted of peripheral blood. These receptors came from a man aged 35 to 55 with acute or convalescent COVID-19.

The rearrangement uses TRBV6-1 and TRBJ1-2, with TRBD1 identical over 7 bases. Losses at the gene ends were 4 bases for V and 1 base for J; bases not matched to a gene: 12. The CDR3 sequence is 17 residues long. Per germline, CDR1 MNHNS and CDR2 SASEGT. This chain's CDR3 is CASSGRDRLPFNYGYTF. The CDR3, as DNA: TGTGCCAGCAGTGGACGGGACAGATTACCCTTTAACTATGGCTACACCTTC.

The chain carries TRBV2 and TRBJ1-4, with D possibly being TRBD1 (5 bases). Germline CDR1 SNHLY, CDR2 FYNNEI. The CDR3 loop spans 15 amino acids. Trimming left V 7 bases short and J 0 bases short, with 12 bases between. The CDR3 spells CASKGNVATNEKLFF. Here the CDR3 DNA reads TGTGCCAGCAAGGGGAACGTCGCAACTAATGAAAAACTGTTTTTT.

CDR3 in amino acids: CASSYSTGTGVYEQYF. CDR3 DNA: TGTGCCAGCAGTTACTCCACCGGGACAGGGGTCTACGAGCAGTACTTC. The rearrangement links TRBV6-5 to TRBJ2-7, with 10 nucleotides matching TRBD1. J was trimmed by 3 bases and V by 0 bases; bases with no gene match: 5. This CDR3 is 16 amino acids long. Germline CDR1 and CDR2: MNHEY and SVGAGI.

This chain connects TRBV7-9 to TRBJ1-2, with 10 bases fitting TRBD1. CDR1 is SEHNR and CDR2 is FQNEAQ in the germline V gene (reference sequence). This CDR3 has 15 amino acids. Trimming removed 5 bases from V and 5 bases from J; junction bases left unmatched: 8. CDR3 sequence: CASSPGGTGAYGYTF. The CDR3 DNA follows: TGTGCCAGCAGCCCAGGTGGGACAGGGGCGTATGGCTACACCTTC.

This clone was picked up a small number of times. The chain couples TRBV11-2 to TRBJ2-1; 7 bases fit TRBD2. The germline V gene has CDR1 SGHAT and CDR2 FQNNGV. The V and J ends lost 1 base and 7 bases, in that order; junction bases with no gene match: 10. This CDR3 region has 16 residues. The CDR3 DNA follows: TGTGCCAGCAGCTTAGTGCGGGGGATGATTCCAAATGAGCAGTTCTTC. It specifies CASSLVRGMIPNEQFF.

This clone was counted between two and nine times. The rearrangement joins TRBV6-6 to TRBJ2-1; TRBD1 is a possible D gene (6 bases). The CDR3 has 11 amino acids. Germline V gives CDR1 MNHNY, CDR2 SVGAGI (reference sequence). Trimming shortened V by 0 bases and J by 15 bases, and 9 bases separated the two germline ends. The CDR3 coding sequence is TGTGCCAGCAGTTACTCCGGGACAACGTTCTTC. Encoded protein: CASSYSGTTFF.

J is TRBJ2-3 and V is TRBV7-2; the match to TRBD2 covers 12 bases. The CDR3 runs 18 residues. The junction had 11 bases not matched to a gene; V was cut back by 2 bases and J by 5 bases. Germline V lookup: CDR1 SGHTA, CDR2 FQGNSA. CDR3: CASSLTRASGGAVDTQYF. The CDR3 coding sequence is TGTGCCAGCAGCTTAACTAGGGCTAGCGGGGGGGCCGTAGATACGCAGTATTTT.

This chain uses TRBV6-1 with TRBJ2-1; 14 bases are shared with TRBD2. The CDR3 sequence is 19 residues long. Germline V CDR1 and CDR2: MNHNS, SASEGT. Trimming at V came to 3 bases and at J to 0 bases, leaving 7 bases not matched to a gene. The CDR3 protein is CASSDRLAGGPSSYNEQFF. The CDR3 DNA reads as TGTGCCAGCAGTGATCGACTAGCGGGGGGGCCGAGCTCCTACAATGAGCAGTTCTTC.

V and J are TRBV12-3 or TRBV12-4 and TRBJ1-5; no firm D call. V lost 3 bases and J lost 3, with 6 bases in between. The CDR3 is 13 residues long. The CDR3 DNA follows: TGTGCCAGCAGTTTCCAACACAATCAGCCCCAGCATTTT. It codes for CASSFQHNQPQHF.

The rearrangement links TRBV5-6 to TRBJ1-2, with TRBD1 matching 8 bases. CDR1 and CDR2 (germline): SGHDT, YYEEEE. The CDR3 is 12 amino acids. V gave up 3 bases and J gave up 7 bases; unmatched junction bases: 2. The CDR3 nucleotides are TGTGCCAGCAGCTCCGACAGGGGTGGCTACACCTTC. Amino acid sequence: CASSSDRGGYTF.

V and J are TRBV4-2 and TRBJ2-2; 8 bases agree with TRBD1. The germline CDR1 and CDR2 sequences are LGHNA and YNFKEQ. The CDR3 is 16 amino acids. The V and J ends lost 4 bases and 2 bases, in that order; junction bases with no gene match: 6. CDR3 in DNA: TGTGCCAGCAGCCCTCGAGGACAGGGAAACACCGGGGAGCTGTTTTTT. Protein product: CASSPRGQGNTGELFF.

The CDR3 nucleotides read TGTGCCAGCAGCCAGAGACAGGGACTAGGAGAGACCCAGTACTTC. This translates into CASSQRQGLGETQYF. V gene TRBV3-1 (or the pseudogene TRBV3-2) combines with J gene TRBJ2-5; D perhaps matches TRBD2 (8 bases). Germline V CDR1 and CDR2: LGHDT, YNNKEL (reference sequence). The ends were cut back, 3 bases at V and 4 bases at J, with 15 bases in the middle. This CDR3 is built from 15 residues.

The gene calls are TRBV6-5 and TRBJ2-2, with D tentatively TRBD1 (5 bases). The CDR3 has 14 residues. Trimming stripped 7 bases from V and 5 bases from J, with 14 bases between. Germline lookup yields CDR1 MNHEY and CDR2 SVGAGI. CDR3 sequence reads: CASMGGARTGELFF. The CDR3 bases are TGTGCCAGCATGGGTGGGGCCAGAACCGGGGAGCTGTTTTTT.

This rearrangement joins TRBV3-1 (or the pseudogene TRBV3-2) to TRBJ1-2; possibly TRBD1 for D (5 bases). Germline CDR1 LGHDT, CDR2 YNNKEL (reference sequence). Trimming shortened V by 2 bases and J by 8 bases, and 12 bases separated the two germline ends. This CDR3 spans 13 amino acids. The CDR3 region is CASSQRGAGGYTF. CDR3 nucleotides: TGTGCCAGCAGCCAAAGAGGGGCGGGAGGCTACACCTTC.

The J gene is TRBJ1-4, the V gene TRBV9, with TRBD1 matching 10 bases. CDR3 length: 13 residues. V dropped 5 bases and J dropped 7; count of bases not matched to a gene: 2. The V gene's germline CDR1 is SGDLS and CDR2 YYNGEE. CDR3 in DNA: TGTGCCAGCAGGGGACAGGGGTCTGAAAAACTGTTTTTT. Residues: CASRGQGSEKLFF. Drawing the rest from reference TRBV9 and TRBJ1-4, the complete variable domain is DSGVTQTPKHLITATGQRVTLRCSPRSGDLSVYWYQQSLDQGLQFLIQYYNGEERAKGNILERFSAQQFPDLHSELNLSSLELGDSALYFCASRGQGSEKLFFGSGTQLSVL.

This chain links TRBV28 with TRBJ1-1; D is possibly TRBD1 (5 bases). Germline lookup yields CDR1 MDHEN and CDR2 SYDVKM. The CDR3 totals 15 residues. Trimming pared 7 bases from V and 4 bases from J, leaving 19 bases between. The DNA of the CDR3 is TGTGCCAGCACCCCACGGGGGGGTACACCCACTGAAGCTTTCTTT. The encoded protein is CASTPRGGTPTEAFF.

This chain connects TRBV5-1 to TRBJ1-2; TRBD1 is a possible D gene (5 bases). Deletions cut 0 bases from V and 4 bases from J, with 7 bases between. Germline assignment: CDR1 SGHRS and CDR2 YFSETQ. This CDR3 spans 13 amino acids. The CDR3 DNA follows: TGCGCCAGCAGCTTGGGGGGCTCCTATGGCTACACCTTC. Encoded protein: CASSLGGSYGYTF.

The chain recombines TRBV7-3 with TRBJ2-1; 9 bases are shared with TRBD2. Per germline, CDR1 SGHTA and CDR2 FQGTGA. The V gene end was trimmed by 5 bases and the J gene end by 7 bases; junction bases not matched to a gene: 9. The CDR3 is 15 amino acids. The CDR3 coding sequence is TGTGCCAGCAGCCTCCAAGCGGGGGGCCGTAATGAGCAGTTCTTC. Translating gives CASSLQAGGRNEQFF.

The J gene is TRBJ2-1, the V gene TRBV7-2; 11 bases are shared with TRBD2. V lost 1 base, J lost 2 bases, and 7 bases stayed unmatched. CDR1 SGHTA and CDR2 FQGNSA come from the germline V gene. The CDR3 extends over 18 amino acids. The CDR3 loop is CASSLVGTSGVTYNEQFF. CDR3 sequence (DNA): TGTGCCAGCAGCTTAGTAGGGACTAGCGGCGTTACCTACAATGAGCAGTTCTTC.

The chain employs TRBV11-2 and TRBJ2-3, with 8 nucleotides matching TRBD2. Looked up from germline, CDR1 is SGHAT and CDR2 is FQNNGV. Trimming removed 5 bases from V and 6 bases from J; junction bases left unmatched: 10. The CDR3 contains 15 residues. CDR3 residues: CASSLAGTREDTQYF. CDR3 coding DNA: TGTGCCAGCAGCCTAGCCGGGACTAGGGAGGATACGCAGTATTTT.

J is TRBJ1-2 and V is TRBV18, with TRBD1 matching over 8 bases. The CDR3 totals 17 residues. Germline trimming cut 6 bases from V and 0 bases from J; bases unmatched to any gene: 12. Germline lookup yields CDR1 KGHSH and CDR2 LQKENI. CDR3: CASSELQGVAANYGYTF. For the CDR3, the DNA is TGTGCCAGCTCCGAGTTACAGGGGGTCGCGGCTAACTATGGCTACACCTTC. Variable domain in full (rest from reference TRBV18 and TRBJ1-2): NAGVMQNPRHLVRRRGQEARLRCSPMKGHSHVYWYRQLPEEGLKFMVYLQKENIIDESGMPKERFSAEFPKEGPSILRIQQVVRGDSAAYFCASSELQGVAANYGYTFGSGTRLTVV.

The chain joins TRBV19 to TRBJ1-5; 9 bases agree with TRBD1. The CDR3 has 19 amino acids. CDR1 is LNHDA and CDR2 is SQIVND in the germline V gene (reference sequence). V gave up 3 bases and J gave up 5 bases; unmatched junction bases: 17. In DNA form, the CDR3 reads TGTGCCAGTAGTATCGTGGGGGGAGGAAACAGGGGGCAGGATCAGCCCCAGCATTTT. It is translated as CASSIVGGGNRGQDQPQHF. Complete variable domain (other parts from reference TRBV19 and TRBJ1-5): DGGITQSPKYLFRKEGQNVTLSCEQNLNHDAMYWYRQDPGQGLRLIYYSQIVNDFQKGDIAEGYSVSREKKESFPLTVTSAQKNPTAFYLCASSIVGGGNRGQDQPQHFGDGTRLSIL.

A note on this clone: The junction shows a germline mismatch at one end, possibly a read error. The same CDR3 is also encoded by other DNA sequences in this sample. This chain connects TRBV9 to TRBJ1-4; TRBD1 matches at 8 bases. The CDR3 sequence is 15 residues long. CDR1 and CDR2 (germline): SGDLS, YYNGEE. The CDR3 bases are TGCGCCAGCAGCGCCGGAGGGACAGGCGGGGAAAAACTGTTTTTT. It codes for CASSAGGTGGEKLFF.

The chain couples TRBV5-1 to TRBJ1-2, with TRBD1 as a possible D gene (5 bases). V was cut by 5 bases and J by 2 bases, with 10 bases left in between. The CDR3 spans 13 residues. Germline loops: CDR1 SGHRS, CDR2 YFSETQ. CDR3 amino acids: CASREGINYGYTF. The CDR3 bases are TGCGCCAGCAGGGAGGGGATCAACTATGGCTACACCTTC.

The rearrangement links TRBV7-2 to TRBJ2-7; 10 bases align to TRBD2. Germline V gene sequence: CDR1 SGHTA, CDR2 FQGNSA. This CDR3 contains 15 residues. The J segment lost 4 bases and the V segment lost 5 bases, leaving 8 bases of the junction unmatched. The chain's CDR3 is CASSAPTSGNYEQYF. CDR3 sequence (DNA): TGTGCCAGCAGCGCACCCACTAGCGGGAATTACGAGCAGTACTTC.

The V gene is TRBV5-5, the J gene TRBJ1-2; D call uncertain. CDR1 SGHKS and CDR2 YYEKEE come from the germline V gene (reference sequence). Trimming left V 2 bases short and J 3 bases short, with 8 bases between. The CDR3 spans 13 residues. This chain's CDR3 is CASSFGVDYGYTF. The CDR3 bases are TGTGCCAGCAGCTTCGGGGTGGACTATGGCTACACCTTC.

The chain employs TRBV7-8 and TRBJ2-2, with TRBD2 matching over 14 bases. This CDR3 has 15 amino acids. Germline V gene lookup returns CDR1 SGHVS and CDR2 FQNEAQ. Trimming took 3 bases from V and 6 from J; bases not matched to a gene: 0. The chain's CDR3 is CASSLGLAGAGELFF. In nucleotides, the CDR3 is TGTGCCAGCAGCTTGGGACTAGCGGGGGCCGGGGAGCTGTTTTTT.

The chain recombines TRBV9 with TRBJ2-7, with D tentatively TRBD1 (5 bases). This CDR3 is 13 amino acids long. V was cut by 4 bases and J by 1 base, with 9 bases left in between. The V gene's germline CDR1 is SGDLS and CDR2 YYNGEE. CDR3 DNA sequence: TGTGCCAGCAGCTTGGGGCCATCCTACGAGCAGTACTTC. Encoded protein: CASSLGPSYEQYF.

V gene TRBV11-2 combines with J gene TRBJ2-7; maybe TRBD2 (6 bases). Trimming shortened V by 2 bases and J by 6 bases, and 14 bases separated the two germline ends. The CDR3 contains 14 residues. Germline loops: CDR1 SGHAT, CDR2 FQNNGV. This chain's CDR3 is CASSLRGNGREQYF. As DNA, the CDR3 is TGTGCCAGCAGCTTACGGGGGAACGGGCGCGAGCAGTACTTC.

J is TRBJ1-1 and V is TRBV2, with a tentative D call TRBD1 (6 bases). Trimming removed 0 bases from V and 14 bases from J, with 16 bases in between. This CDR3 is built from 13 residues. CDR1 and CDR2 from the germline V gene are SNHLY and FYNNEI. CDR3 in DNA: TGTGCCAGCAGTGAAGCTTTAGACAGGAGTGAGTTCTTT. It specifies CASSEALDRSEFF.

The rearrangement joins TRBV6-5 to TRBJ1-1; 10 nucleotides align to TRBD1. V trimming: 8 bases; J trimming: 6 bases; junction bases outside the gene matches: 6. The CDR3 has 13 amino acids. Germline assignment: CDR1 MNHEY and CDR2 SVGAGI. Written as DNA, the CDR3 is TGTGCCAGCGAGGACAGGGGGAGGGCTGAAGCTTTCTTT. Translated, it gives CASEDRGRAEAFF.